These T cell receptor beta chains were read from a single sample in a study of blood T cell repertoires in COVID-19. TCRdb keeps only in-frame clones here, not all; method: immunoSEQ multiplex PCR. The data show about 200,000 clones, with around 80% seen just once and roughly 6% held by the top ten. The sequenced sample consisted of peripheral blood. Receptor source: an older woman with acute or convalescent COVID-19. Each CDR3 is given with its conserved first and last residue. The D gene is left open where the match is weak. Size values are once, few and many counts, or a class for expanded clones, and some rows have none.

>TRBV19|NA|few|TRBJ1-1
CASSRAPVNTEAFF
TGTGCCAGTAGTAGGGCCCCTGTGAACACTGAAGCTTTCTTT
>TRBV28|TRBD1|NA|TRBJ1-1
CASSPTSRGLRGATEAFF
TGTGCCAGCAGTCCCACATCAAGGGGGCTCAGGGGAGCCACTGAAGCTTTCTTT
>TRBV4-2|TRBD2|few|TRBJ2-2
CASSQTSGSATGELFF
TGTGCCAGCAGCCAAACTAGCGGGAGTGCCACCGGGGAGCTGTTTTTT
>TRBV7-9|NA|NA|TRBJ2-6
CASSHVGGSGANVLTF
TGTGCCAGCAGCCACGTGGGGGGCTCTGGGGCCAACGTCCTGACTTTC
>TRBV7-8|NA|few|TRBJ2-7
CASSLGADSSYEQYF
TGTGCCAGCAGCTTAGGGGCGGACAGCTCCTACGAGCAGTACTTC
>TRBV6-6|TRBD1|NA|TRBJ2-7
CASSYSGGTGVDEQYF
TGTGCCAGCAGTTACTCTGGCGGGACAGGGGTGGACGAGCAGTACTTC
>TRBV19|TRBD2|NA|TRBJ2-1
CASSRGSGSYNEQFF
TGTGCCAGTAGTAGGGGTAGCGGGAGCTACAATGAGCAGTTCTTC
>TRBV15|TRBD1|few|TRBJ1-4
CATSNRRGTGTNEKLFF
TGTGCCACCAGCAACAGACGAGGGACAGGGACAAATGAAAAACTGTTTTTT
>TRBV27|TRBD2|NA|TRBJ2-3
CASSSGTSGSTDTQYF
TGTGCCAGCAGTTCCGGGACTAGCGGAAGCACAGATACGCAGTATTTT
>TRBV5-1|TRBD2|once|TRBJ2-1
CASSLGGTNNEQFF
TGCGCCAGCAGCTTGGGGGGGACTAACAATGAGCAGTTCTTC
>TRBV6-6|NA|NA|TRBJ2-5
CASSYISEQETQYF
TGTGCCAGCAGTTACATCAGTGAACAAGAGACCCAGTACTTC
>TRBV10-3|TRBD2|NA|TRBJ2-2
CASRREGRGGTGELFF
TGTGCCTCGAGGCGGGAGGGCCGGGGAGGCACCGGGGAGCTGTTTTTT
>TRBV24-1|TRBD2|NA|TRBJ2-1
CATSGGGGLAYNEQFF
TGTGCCACCAGTGGCGGGGGGGGACTTGCCTACAATGAGCAGTTCTTC
>TRBV6-5|TRBD1|NA|TRBJ2-1
CASRGDRAGDNEQFF
TGTGCCAGCAGGGGGGACAGGGCCGGCGACAATGAGCAGTTCTTC
>TRBV5-4|TRBD1|NA|TRBJ1-6
CASSSRGQGAHSPLHF
TGTGCCAGCAGCTCCAGAGGACAGGGGGCGCATTCACCCCTCCACTTT
>TRBV5-4|NA|NA|TRBJ1-3
CASSQQGPGNTIYF
TGTGCCAGCAGCCAACAGGGCCCTGGAAACACCATATATTTT
>TRBV7-8|NA|NA|TRBJ2-5
CASSLELVRGSRTQYF
TGTGCCAGCAGCTTAGAGCTGGTCAGGGGCTCACGGACCCAGTACTTC
>TRBV18|NA|NA|TRBJ2-2
CASSFDRTSNTGELFF
TGTGCCAGCTCATTTGACAGGACCTCGAACACCGGGGAGCTGTTTTTT
>TRBV3-1/TRBV3-2|TRBD1|NA|TRBJ2-7
CASRLRQGANYEQYF
TGTGCCAGCAGGTTGAGACAGGGGGCGAACTACGAGCAGTACTTC
>TRBV7-2|TRBD2|NA|TRBJ2-5
CASSLGLAGVMGETQYF
TGTGCCAGCAGCCTCGGACTAGCGGGAGTAATGGGAGAGACCCAGTACTTC
>TRBV24-1|TRBD2|few|TRBJ2-1
CATSTDSGGGTNEQFF
TGTGCCACCAGTACAGATAGCGGCGGGGGGACCAATGAGCAGTTCTTC
>TRBV12-3/TRBV12-4|NA|NA|TRBJ2-7
CASSFTLSYEQYF
TGTGCCAGCAGTTTTACTCTCTCCTACGAGCAGTACTTC
>TRBV14|NA|NA|TRBJ1-3
CASSRLGLSSSGNTIYF
TGTGCCAGCAGCCGGCTTGGCTTGTCCAGCTCTGGAAACACCATATATTTT
>TRBV18|NA|NA|TRBJ1-1
CASSPAGGDTEAFF
TGTGCCAGCTCACCAGCGGGGGGGGACACTGAAGCTTTCTTT
>TRBV6-1|NA|few|TRBJ1-6
CASSERGGGLNNSPLHF
TGTGCCAGCAGTGAACGGGGAGGGGGGCTCAATAATTCACCCCTCCACTTT
>TRBV30|NA|few|TRBJ1-2
CAWSVPAGYGYGYTF
TGTGCCTGGAGTGTACCGGCAGGGTACGGCTATGGCTACACCTTC
>TRBV18|NA|NA|TRBJ2-7
CASSQQGWYEQYF
TGTGCCAGCTCCCAACAGGGCTGGTACGAGCAGTACTTC
>TRBV2|TRBD1|NA|TRBJ1-1
CASSTSGGPKTEAFF
TGTGCCAGCAGTACATCAGGGGGCCCCAAGACTGAAGCTTTCTTT
>TRBV15|NA|NA|TRBJ1-5
CATSRDTGGITPQHF
TGTGCCACCAGCAGAGATACGGGGGGTATCACGCCCCAGCATTTT
>TRBV6-6|TRBD1|NA|TRBJ2-5
CASSYDGQGGETQYF
TGTGCCAGCAGTTACGACGGACAGGGTGGAGAGACCCAGTACTTC
>TRBV14|NA|NA|TRBJ2-3
CASSPADTQYF
TGTGCCAGCAGCCCCGCGGATACGCAGTATTTT
>TRBV24-1|NA|NA|TRBJ2-4
CATSDLRQANIQYF
TGTGCCACCAGTGATTTGCGGCAGGCAAACATTCAGTACTTC
>TRBV20-1|NA|NA|TRBJ2-1
CSARTGGEQFF
TGCAGTGCTAGGACCGGAGGTGAGCAGTTCTTC
>TRBV11-1|NA|NA|TRBJ2-3
CASSGGTTILTDTQYF
TGTGCCAGCAGCGGCGGGACCACAATACTCACAGATACGCAGTATTTT
>TRBV5-4|TRBD1|once|TRBJ1-1
CASSPQGGRNTEAFF
TGTGCCAGCAGCCCCCAGGGGGGAAGGAACACTGAAGCTTTCTTT
>TRBV27|TRBD2|NA|TRBJ2-7
CASSFQRGSYEQYF
TGTGCCAGCAGTTTCCAGCGGGGATCTTACGAGCAGTACTTC
>TRBV5-4|TRBD2|NA|TRBJ2-1
CASSLAPGLAGGSYNEQFF
TGTGCCAGCAGCTTGGCCCCGGGACTAGCGGGAGGCTCCTACAATGAGCAGTTCTTC
>TRBV29-1|NA|once|TRBJ1-1
CSVESDTEAFF
TGCAGCGTTGAATCCGACACTGAAGCTTTCTTT
>TRBV2|NA|NA|TRBJ1-5
CASRGPGDQVNQPQHF
TGTGCCAGCAGGGGCCCGGGGGATCAGGTTAATCAGCCCCAGCATTTT
>TRBV19|TRBD1|NA|TRBJ2-3
CASSIGDSSTDTQYF
TGTGCCAGTAGTATTGGGGACAGCAGCACAGATACGCAGTATTTT